These 4 T cell receptor beta chains originate from one sample sequenced in a study of cytomegalovirus exposure and HLA in healthy donors. PCR amplification relied on 60 Vbeta primers (plus 13 Jbeta primers). TCRdb keeps only in-frame clones here, not all; method: immunoSEQ multiplex PCR. Its clone listing holds approximately 80,000 clones. Source material: PBMCs. The receptors were gathered from a woman younger than 45 in good health and CMV-seronegative.

The J gene is TRBJ2-1, the V gene TRBV4-1, with TRBD2 identical over 7 bases. This CDR3 region has 17 residues. Unmatched junction bases numbered 14, after V lost 2 bases and J lost 7 bases. From germline, CDR1 is MGHRA and CDR2 YSYEKL. The chain's CDR3 is CASSQKWPSSGTNEQFF. CDR3 DNA: TGCGCCAGCAGCCAAAAGTGGCCTTCTAGCGGAACAAATGAGCAGTTCTTC.

This chain links TRBV9 with TRBJ1-2; perhaps TRBD1 as D (5 bases). This CDR3 has 13 residues. Germline CDR1 is SGDLS and CDR2 is YYNGEE. The V gene lost 7 bases and the J gene lost 2 bases, with 12 bases spanning the gap. In nucleotides, the CDR3 is TGTGCCAGCTCCGGACACTTGAACTATGGCTACACCTTC. Its translation: CASSGHLNYGYTF.

The rearrangement uses TRBV19 and TRBJ2-7; D is ambiguous. CDR1 and CDR2 from the germline V gene are LNHDA and SQIVND (reference sequence). Deletions cut 5 bases from V and 0 bases from J, with 5 bases between. The CDR3 is 12 residues long. The CDR3 region is CASSADSYEQYF. CDR3 bases: TGTGCCAGTAGTGCAGACTCCTACGAGCAGTACTTC. Based on the CDR3 plus reference TRBV19 and TRBJ2-7, the full variable domain is DGGITQSPKYLFRKEGQNVTLSCEQNLNHDAMYWYRQDPGQGLRLIYYSQIVNDFQKGDIAEGYSVSREKKESFPLTVTSAQKNPTAFYLCASSADSYEQYFGPGTRLTVT.

Turning to this clone: One end of the junction varies from germline; a read error may be responsible. V gene TRBV11-2 combines with J gene TRBJ1-6, with D unclear. The germline V gene encodes CDR1 SGHAT and CDR2 FQNNGV. The CDR3 runs to 15 residues. This CDR3 is CASSSAAGDNSHLHF. CDR3 DNA: TGTGCCAGCAGCTCAGCTGCAGGCGATAATTCACACCTCCACTTT. The whole variable domain, filled in from reference TRBV11-2 and TRBJ1-6, reads EAGVAQSPRYKIIEKRQSVAFWCNPISGHATLYWYQQILGQGPKLLIQFQNNGVVDDSQLPKDRFSAERLKGVDSTLKIQPAKLEDSAVYLCASSSAAGDNSHLHFGNGTRLTVT.